The clone carrying this TCR beta chain has ten or more counts. Its antigen is not identified. This sample stems from a study of neurological immune-mediated disorders. Germline V gene lookup returns CDR1 SGDLS and CDR2 YYNGEE. The CDR3 is 14 amino acids. Trimming removed 2 bases from V and 4 bases from J, with 11 bases in between. TCRdb redid the calling of the 5' RACE reads with MiXCR, one entry per CDR3 protein. The repertoire holds more than 75,000 distinct CDR3 sequences, less than 5.5% seen once, with roughly 2.4% in the top ten. Whole-study results and caveats: The greatest TCR clonal expansion appeared in HTLV-1-associated myelopathy and the smallest, falling below healthy controls, in multiple sclerosis. Across subjects, expanded clones had no CDR3 amino acid sequences in common, pointing to private repertoires in all groups.

The V gene is TRBV9, the J gene TRBJ2-3; D perhaps matches TRBD2 (6 bases). Source material: PBMCs. This receptor was obtained from a woman between 25 and 40 years old with multiple sclerosis. The CDR3 sequence is CASSVSPGADTQYF. Written as DNA, the CDR3 is TGTGCCAGCAGCGTGAGCCCGGGGGCAGATACGCAGTATTTT.